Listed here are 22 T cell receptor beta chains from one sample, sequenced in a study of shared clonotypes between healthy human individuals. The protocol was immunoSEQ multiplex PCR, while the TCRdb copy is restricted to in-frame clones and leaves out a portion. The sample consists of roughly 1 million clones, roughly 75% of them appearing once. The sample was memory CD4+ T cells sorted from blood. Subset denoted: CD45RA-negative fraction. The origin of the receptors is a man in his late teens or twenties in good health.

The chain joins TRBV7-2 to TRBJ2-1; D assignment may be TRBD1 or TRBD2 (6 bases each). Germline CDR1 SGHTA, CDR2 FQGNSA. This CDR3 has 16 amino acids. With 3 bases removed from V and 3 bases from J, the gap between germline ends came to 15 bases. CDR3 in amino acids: CASSFGGGLFYNEQFF. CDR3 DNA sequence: TGTGCCAGCAGCTTTGGAGGGGGACTTTTCTACAATGAGCAGTTCTTC.

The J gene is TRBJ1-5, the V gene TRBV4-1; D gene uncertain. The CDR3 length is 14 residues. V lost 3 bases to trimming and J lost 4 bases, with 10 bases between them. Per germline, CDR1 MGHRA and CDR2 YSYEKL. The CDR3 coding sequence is TGCGCCAGCAGCCATGACGGTAAGAATCAGCCCCAGCATTTT. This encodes CASSHDGKNQPQHF.

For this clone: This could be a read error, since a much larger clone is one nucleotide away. The CDR3 nucleotides read TGTGCCAGCAGCCTGAACACCGGGGAGCTGTTTTTT. Translation gives CASSLNTGELFF. The chain combines TRBV5-8 with TRBJ2-2; the D is unclear. The CDR3 sequence is 12 residues long. V shed 4 bases and J shed 1 base, with 2 bases lying between them. The germline V gene encodes CDR1 SGHTS and CDR2 YDEGEE.

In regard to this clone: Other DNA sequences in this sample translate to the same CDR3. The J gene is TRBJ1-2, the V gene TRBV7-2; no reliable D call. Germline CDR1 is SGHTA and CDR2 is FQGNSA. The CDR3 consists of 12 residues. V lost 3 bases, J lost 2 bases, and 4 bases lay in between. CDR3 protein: CASSFQNYGYTF. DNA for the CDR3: TGTGCCAGCAGCTTTCAGAACTATGGCTACACCTTC.

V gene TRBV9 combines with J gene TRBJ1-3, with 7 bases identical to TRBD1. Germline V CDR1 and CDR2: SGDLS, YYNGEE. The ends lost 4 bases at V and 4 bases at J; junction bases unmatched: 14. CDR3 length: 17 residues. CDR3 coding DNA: TGTGCCAGCAGCCCGCCAACACACACAGGGGCCGGAAACACCATATATTTT. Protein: CASSPPTHTGAGNTIYF.

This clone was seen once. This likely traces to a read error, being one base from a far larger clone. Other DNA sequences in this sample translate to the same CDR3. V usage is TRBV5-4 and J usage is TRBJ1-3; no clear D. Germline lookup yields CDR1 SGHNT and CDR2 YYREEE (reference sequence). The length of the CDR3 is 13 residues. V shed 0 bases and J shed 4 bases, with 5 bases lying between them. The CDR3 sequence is CASSLVEGNTIYF. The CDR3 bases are TGTGCCAGCAGCTTGGTTGAGGGAAACACCATATATTTT.

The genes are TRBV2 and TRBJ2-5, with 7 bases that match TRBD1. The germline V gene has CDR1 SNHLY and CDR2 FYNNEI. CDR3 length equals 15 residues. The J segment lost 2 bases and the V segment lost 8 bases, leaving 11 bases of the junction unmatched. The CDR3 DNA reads TGTGCCAGCGAGTTGACGAGGACAGGTCAAGAGACCCAGTACTTC. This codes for CASELTRTGQETQYF.

The CDR3 region has the DNA TGTGCCAGCAGTCAACACGGGACAGGGGTTGATCAGCCCCAGCATTTT. This encodes CASSQHGTGVDQPQHF. The chain combines TRBV6-6 with TRBJ1-5; TRBD1 aligns across 10 bases. Germline V gives CDR1 MNHNY, CDR2 SVGAGI (reference sequence). With V trimmed by 5 bases and J by 5 bases, 9 bases remained unmatched. This CDR3 is built from 16 residues.

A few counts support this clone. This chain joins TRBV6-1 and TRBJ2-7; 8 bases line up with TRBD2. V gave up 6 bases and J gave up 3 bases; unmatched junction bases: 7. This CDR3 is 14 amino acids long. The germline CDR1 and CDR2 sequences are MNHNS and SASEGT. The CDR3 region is CASSPGTRVYEQYF. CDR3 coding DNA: TGTGCCAGCAGCCCAGGGACTAGGGTCTACGAGCAGTACTTC.

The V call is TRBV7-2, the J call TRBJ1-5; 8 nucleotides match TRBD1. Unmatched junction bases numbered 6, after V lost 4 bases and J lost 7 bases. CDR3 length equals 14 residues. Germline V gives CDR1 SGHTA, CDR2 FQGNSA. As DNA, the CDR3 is TGTGCCAGCAGCTACGGGACAGGCGGCCAGCCCCAGCATTTT. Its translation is CASSYGTGGQPQHF.

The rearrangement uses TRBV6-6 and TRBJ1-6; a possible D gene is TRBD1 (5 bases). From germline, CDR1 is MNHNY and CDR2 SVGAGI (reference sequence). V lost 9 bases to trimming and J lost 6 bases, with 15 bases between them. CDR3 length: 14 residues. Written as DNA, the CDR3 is TGTGCCAGTACCCGGGGACTGACTAATTCACCCCTCCACTTT. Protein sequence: CASTRGLTNSPLHF.

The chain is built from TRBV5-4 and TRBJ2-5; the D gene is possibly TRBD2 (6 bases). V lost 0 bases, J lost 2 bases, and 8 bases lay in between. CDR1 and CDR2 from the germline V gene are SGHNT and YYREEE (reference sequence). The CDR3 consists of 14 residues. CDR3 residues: CASSLGGIQETQYF. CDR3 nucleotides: TGTGCCAGCAGCTTGGGCGGGATTCAAGAGACCCAGTACTTC.

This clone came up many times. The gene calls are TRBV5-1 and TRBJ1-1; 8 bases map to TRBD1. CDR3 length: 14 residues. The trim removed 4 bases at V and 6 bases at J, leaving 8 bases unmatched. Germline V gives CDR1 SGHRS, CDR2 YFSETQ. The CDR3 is CASSVTGRGPEAFF. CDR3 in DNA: TGCGCCAGCAGCGTTACAGGCAGGGGGCCTGAAGCTTTCTTT.

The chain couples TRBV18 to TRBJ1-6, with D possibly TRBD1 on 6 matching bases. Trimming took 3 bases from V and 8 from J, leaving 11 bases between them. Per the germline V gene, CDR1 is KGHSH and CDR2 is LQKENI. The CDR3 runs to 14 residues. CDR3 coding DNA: TGTGCCAGCTCACCGGACAGCGACGATTCACCCCTCCACTTT. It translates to CASSPDSDDSPLHF.

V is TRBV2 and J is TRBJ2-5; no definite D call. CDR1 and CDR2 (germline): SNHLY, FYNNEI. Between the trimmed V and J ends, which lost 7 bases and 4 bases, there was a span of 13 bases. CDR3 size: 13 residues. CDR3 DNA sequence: TGTGCCAGCAATGAGCGCGATATAGAGACCCAGTACTTC. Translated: CASNERDIETQYF.

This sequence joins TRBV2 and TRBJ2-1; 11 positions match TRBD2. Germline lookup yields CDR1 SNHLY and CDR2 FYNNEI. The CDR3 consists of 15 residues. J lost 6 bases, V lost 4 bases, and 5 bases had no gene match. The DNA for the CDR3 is TGTGCCAGCAGTGTGGAGACTAGCGGGGTCAATGAGCAGTTCTTC. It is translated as CASSVETSGVNEQFF.

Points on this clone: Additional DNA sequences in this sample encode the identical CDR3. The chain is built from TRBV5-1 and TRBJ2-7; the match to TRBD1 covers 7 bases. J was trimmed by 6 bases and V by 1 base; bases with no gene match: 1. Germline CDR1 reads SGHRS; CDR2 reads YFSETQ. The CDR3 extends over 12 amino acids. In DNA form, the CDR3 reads TGCGCCAGCAGCTTGAGGACAGGCGAGCAGTACTTC. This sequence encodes CASSLRTGEQYF.

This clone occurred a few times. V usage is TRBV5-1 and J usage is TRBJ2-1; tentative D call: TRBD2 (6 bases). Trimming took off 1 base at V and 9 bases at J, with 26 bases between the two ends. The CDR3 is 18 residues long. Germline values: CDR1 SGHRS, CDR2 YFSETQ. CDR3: CASSLNRIGGNTGGEQFF. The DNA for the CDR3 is TGCGCCAGCAGCTTGAACCGGATCGGGGGTAATACTGGTGGTGAGCAGTTCTTC.

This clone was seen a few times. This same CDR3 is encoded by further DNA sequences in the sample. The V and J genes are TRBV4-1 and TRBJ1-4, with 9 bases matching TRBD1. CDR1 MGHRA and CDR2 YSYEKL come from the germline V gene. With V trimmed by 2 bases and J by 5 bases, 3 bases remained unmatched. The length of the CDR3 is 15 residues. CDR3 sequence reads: CASSQTGGANEKLFF. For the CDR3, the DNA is TGCGCCAGCAGCCAAACAGGGGGCGCAAATGAAAAACTGTTTTTT.

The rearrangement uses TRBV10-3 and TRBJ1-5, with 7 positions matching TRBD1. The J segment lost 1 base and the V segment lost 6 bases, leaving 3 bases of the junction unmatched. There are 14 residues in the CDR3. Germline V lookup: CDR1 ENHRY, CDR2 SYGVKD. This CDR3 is CAISPGQSNQPQHF. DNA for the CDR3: TGTGCCATCAGCCCGGGACAGAGCAATCAGCCCCAGCATTTT.

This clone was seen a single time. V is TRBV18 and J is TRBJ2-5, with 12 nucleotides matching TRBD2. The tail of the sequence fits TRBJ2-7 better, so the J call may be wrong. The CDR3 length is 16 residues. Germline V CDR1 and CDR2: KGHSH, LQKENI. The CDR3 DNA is TGTGCCAGCTCACCAGGTCCGGGACTAGCGGGCTACGAGCAGTACTTC. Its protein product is CASSPGPGLAGYEQYF.

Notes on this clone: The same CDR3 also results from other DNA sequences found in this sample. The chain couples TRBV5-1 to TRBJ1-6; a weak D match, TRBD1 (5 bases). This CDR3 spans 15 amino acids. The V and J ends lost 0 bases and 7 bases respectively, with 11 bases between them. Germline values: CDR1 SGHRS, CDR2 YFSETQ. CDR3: CASSLGQGSNSPLHF. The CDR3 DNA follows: TGCGCCAGCAGCTTGGGTCAGGGTTCAAATTCACCCCTCCACTTT.